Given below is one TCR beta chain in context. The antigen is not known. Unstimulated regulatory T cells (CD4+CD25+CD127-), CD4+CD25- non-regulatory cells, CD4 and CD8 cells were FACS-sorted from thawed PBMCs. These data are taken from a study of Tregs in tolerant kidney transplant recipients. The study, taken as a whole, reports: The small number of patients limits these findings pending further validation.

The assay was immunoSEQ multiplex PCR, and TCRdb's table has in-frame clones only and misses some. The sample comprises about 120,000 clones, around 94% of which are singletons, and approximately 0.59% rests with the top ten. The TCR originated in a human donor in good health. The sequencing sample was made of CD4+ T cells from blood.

The CDR3 DNA is TGTGCCAGCAGTTTATCTCGACCGCGGGATCAGCCCCAGCATTTT. Translating gives CASSLSRPRDQPQHF. This chain connects TRBV27 to TRBJ1-5; no clear D gene. Germline lookup yields CDR1 MNHEY and CDR2 SMNVEV (reference sequence). V dropped 0 bases and J dropped 5 bases, with 11 bases sitting between them. The CDR3 covers 15 residues.